One and the same sample provided the 9 T cell receptor beta chains below, sequenced in a study of cytomegalovirus exposure and HLA in healthy donors. The method was immunoSEQ multiplex PCR; TCRdb's version includes in-frame clones alone and lacks a portion of them. Found here are 100,000 to 150,000 clones, approximately 92% of them singletons; the top ten hold 1.1%. Sequenced material: PBMCs. These receptors all come from a woman in her late teens or twenties in good health and CMV-seronegative.

This rearrangement joins TRBV27 to TRBJ1-5; 7 positions agree with TRBD1. Germline assignment: CDR1 MNHEY and CDR2 SMNVEV (reference sequence). The CDR3 is 14 residues long. V gave up 5 bases and J gave up 6 bases; unmatched junction bases: 7. CDR3 residues: CASSAIYRGQPQHF. The CDR3 nucleotides read TGTGCCAGCAGTGCGATTTACAGGGGTCAGCCCCAGCATTTT.

The chain uses TRBV11-2 and TRBJ2-7; D is perhaps TRBD1 (5 bases). The CDR3 consists of 12 residues. The germline V gene encodes CDR1 SGHAT and CDR2 FQNNGV. V lost 8 bases and J lost 3, with 11 bases in between. In DNA form, the CDR3 reads TGTGCCAGCGCCAGGGAAGGCTACGAGCAGTACTTC. It is translated as CASAREGYEQYF.

The chain has TRBV19 and TRBJ1-4; perhaps TRBD1 as D (6 bases). This CDR3 is built from 17 residues. The V gene lost 0 bases and the J gene lost 8 bases, with 19 bases spanning the gap. Germline CDR1 and CDR2: LNHDA and SQIVND (reference sequence). CDR3 bases: TGTGCCAGTAGTATAGATCCCTCGCGGGGGCGAGGGGAAAAACTGTTTTTT. It codes for CASSIDPSRGRGEKLFF.

This chain links TRBV15 with TRBJ2-7, with D maybe TRBD2 (5 bases). V was cut by 5 bases and J by 2 bases, with 10 bases left in between. Germline CDR1 and CDR2: LNHNV and YYDKDF (reference sequence). This CDR3 has 13 amino acids. Here the CDR3 reads CATSEDYAYEQYF. The CDR3 DNA reads as TGTGCCACCAGCGAAGACTATGCCTACGAGCAGTACTTC.

The CDR3 DNA reads TGTGCCAGCAGTTACCCCGACAGTATCGGTCACGAGCAGTACTTC. Translating it yields CASSYPDSIGHEQYF. The chain employs TRBV6-6 and TRBJ2-7, with D perhaps matching TRBD1 (5 bases). CDR1 MNHNY and CDR2 SVGAGI come from the germline V gene (reference sequence). The CDR3 spans 15 residues. Trimming stripped 2 bases from V and 5 bases from J, with 16 bases between.

The CDR3 is CASRSRLAGRTDTQYF. In DNA, the CDR3 is TGTGCCAGCCGTAGTAGACTAGCGGGGAGGACAGATACGCAGTATTTT. The V gene is TRBV19, the J gene TRBJ2-3; 11 bases agree with TRBD2. In germline, CDR1 is LNHDA, CDR2 SQIVND (reference sequence). The V segment lost 9 bases and the J segment 3 bases; nucleotides outside the gene matches: 11. The CDR3 totals 16 residues.

The chain's CDR3 is CAWRIKGVHEQYF. DNA of the CDR3: TGTGCCTGGAGAATTAAGGGGGTTCACGAGCAGTACTTC. This chain joins TRBV30 and TRBJ2-7, with a tentative D call TRBD1 (6 bases). Germline values: CDR1 GTSNPN, CDR2 SVGIG (reference sequence). This CDR3 spans 13 amino acids. The V and J ends lost 3 bases and 5 bases respectively, with 14 bases between them.

The V gene is TRBV27, the J gene TRBJ1-2; weak D call: TRBD1 (5 bases). CDR1 MNHEY and CDR2 SMNVEV come from the germline V gene (reference sequence). V lost 4 bases and J 3 bases, leaving 15 bases between the germline ends. CDR3 length: 15 amino acids. CDR3 protein: CASSSRTGGDYGYTF. The CDR3 DNA reads TGTGCCAGCAGTTCACGGACTGGAGGGGACTATGGCTACACCTTC.

This rearrangement joins TRBV2 to TRBJ1-4; TRBD1 matches 10 bases. The junction had 6 bases not matched to a gene; V was cut back by 6 bases and J by 8 bases. The germline gives CDR1 SNHLY, CDR2 FYNNEI. The CDR3 is made up of 14 amino acids. The CDR3 DNA reads as TGTGCCAGCAGAGCCGGGACAGGGGAGGAAAAACTGTTTTTT. Translated: CASRAGTGEEKLFF.